Detailed here is one T cell receptor beta chain. This sample is part of a study of blood T cell repertoires in COVID-19. Germline loops: CDR1 SEHNR, CDR2 FQNEAQ (reference sequence). CDR3 size: 14 residues. V lost 5 bases and J 5 bases, leaving 15 bases between the germline ends. The table came from immunoSEQ multiplex PCR; TCRdb's copy has only in-frame clones and leaves some out. The top ten hold 0.7% of the sample, which has 450,000 to 600,000 clones, 87% seen once. The chain joins TRBV7-9 to TRBJ2-5, with TRBD1 as a possible D gene (6 bases). The sequencing sample was made of PBMCs or T cells enriched from blood (not recorded which). The clonotype was recovered from a young woman who had recovered from COVID-19. CDR3 residues: CASSQPGQGETQYF. CDR3 nucleotides: TGTGCCAGCAGCCAGCCGGGGCAGGGGGAGACCCAGTACTTC.